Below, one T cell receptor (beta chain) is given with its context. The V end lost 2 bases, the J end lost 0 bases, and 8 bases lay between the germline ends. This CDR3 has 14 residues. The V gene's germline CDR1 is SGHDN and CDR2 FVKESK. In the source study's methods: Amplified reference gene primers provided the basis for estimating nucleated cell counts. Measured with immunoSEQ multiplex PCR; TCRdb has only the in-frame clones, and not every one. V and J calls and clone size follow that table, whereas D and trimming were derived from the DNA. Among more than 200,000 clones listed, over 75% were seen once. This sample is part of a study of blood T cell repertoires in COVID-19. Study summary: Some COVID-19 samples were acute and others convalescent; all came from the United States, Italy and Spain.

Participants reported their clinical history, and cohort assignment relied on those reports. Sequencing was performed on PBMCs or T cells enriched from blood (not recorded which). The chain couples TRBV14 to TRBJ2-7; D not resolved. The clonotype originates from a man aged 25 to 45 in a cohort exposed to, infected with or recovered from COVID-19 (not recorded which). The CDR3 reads CASSQRLTSYEQYF. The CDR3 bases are TGTGCCAGCAGCCAACGACTGACCTCCTACGAGCAGTACTTC.